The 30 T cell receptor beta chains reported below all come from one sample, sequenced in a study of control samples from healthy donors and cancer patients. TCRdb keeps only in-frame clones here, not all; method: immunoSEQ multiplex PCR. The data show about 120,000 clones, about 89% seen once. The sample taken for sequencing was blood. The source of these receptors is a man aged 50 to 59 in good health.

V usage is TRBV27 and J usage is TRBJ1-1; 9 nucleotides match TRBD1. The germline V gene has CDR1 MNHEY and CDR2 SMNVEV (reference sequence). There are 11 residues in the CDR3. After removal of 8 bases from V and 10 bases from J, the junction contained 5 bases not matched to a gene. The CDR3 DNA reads TGTGCCAGCGTATACAGGGGGCGAGCTTTCTTT. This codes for CASVYRGRAFF.

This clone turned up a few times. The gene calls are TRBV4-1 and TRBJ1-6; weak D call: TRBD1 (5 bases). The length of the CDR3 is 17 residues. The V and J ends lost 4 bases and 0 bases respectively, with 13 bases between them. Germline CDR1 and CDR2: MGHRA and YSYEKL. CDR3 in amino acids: CASSRLGPSSYNSPLHF. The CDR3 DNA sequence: TGCGCCAGCAGCCGATTGGGGCCCAGCTCCTATAATTCACCCCTCCACTTT.

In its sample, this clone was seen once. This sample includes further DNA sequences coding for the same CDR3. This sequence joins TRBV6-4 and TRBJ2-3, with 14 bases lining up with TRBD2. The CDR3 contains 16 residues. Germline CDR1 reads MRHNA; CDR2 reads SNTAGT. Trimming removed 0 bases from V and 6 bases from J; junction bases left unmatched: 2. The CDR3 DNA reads TGTGCCAGCAGTGACTCGACTAGCGGGGGGGCCGATACGCAGTATTTT. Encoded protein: CASSDSTSGGADTQYF.

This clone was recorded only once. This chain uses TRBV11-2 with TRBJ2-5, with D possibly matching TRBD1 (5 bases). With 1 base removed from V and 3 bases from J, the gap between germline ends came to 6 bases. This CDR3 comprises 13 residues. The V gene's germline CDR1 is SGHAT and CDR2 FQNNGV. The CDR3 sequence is CASSLGREETQYF. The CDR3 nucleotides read TGTGCCAGCAGCTTAGGCAGGGAAGAGACCCAGTACTTC.

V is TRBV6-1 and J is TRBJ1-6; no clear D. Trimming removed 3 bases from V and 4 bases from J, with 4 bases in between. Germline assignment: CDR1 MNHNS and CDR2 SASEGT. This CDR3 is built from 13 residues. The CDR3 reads CASSEEYNSPLHF. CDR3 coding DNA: TGTGCCAGCAGTGAGGAGTATAATTCACCCCTCCACTTT.

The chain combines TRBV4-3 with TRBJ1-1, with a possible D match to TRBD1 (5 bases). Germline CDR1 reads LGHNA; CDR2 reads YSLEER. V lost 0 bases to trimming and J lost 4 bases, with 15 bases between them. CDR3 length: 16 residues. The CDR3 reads CASSQDRIGDGTEAFF. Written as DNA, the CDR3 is TGCGCCAGCAGCCAAGATCGAATAGGGGACGGCACTGAAGCTTTCTTT.

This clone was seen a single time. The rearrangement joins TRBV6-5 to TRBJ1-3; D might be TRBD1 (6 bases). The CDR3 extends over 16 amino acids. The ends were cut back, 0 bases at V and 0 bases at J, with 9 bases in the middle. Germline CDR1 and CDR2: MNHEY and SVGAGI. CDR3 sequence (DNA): TGTGCCAGCAGTTACTCGGACAGCCACTCTGGAAACACCATATATTTT. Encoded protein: CASSYSDSHSGNTIYF.

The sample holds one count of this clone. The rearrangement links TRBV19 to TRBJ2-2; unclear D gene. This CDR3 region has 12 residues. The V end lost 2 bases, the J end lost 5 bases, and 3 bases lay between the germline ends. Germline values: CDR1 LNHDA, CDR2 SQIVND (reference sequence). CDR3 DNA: TGTGCCAGTAGTATAAGGACCGGGGAGCTGTTTTTT. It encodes CASSIRTGELFF. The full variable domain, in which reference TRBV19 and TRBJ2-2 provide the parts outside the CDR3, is DGGITQSPKYLFRKEGQNVTLSCEQNLNHDAMYWYRQDPGQGLRLIYYSQIVNDFQKGDIAEGYSVSREKKESFPLTVTSAQKNPTAFYLCASSIRTGELFFGEGSRLTVL.

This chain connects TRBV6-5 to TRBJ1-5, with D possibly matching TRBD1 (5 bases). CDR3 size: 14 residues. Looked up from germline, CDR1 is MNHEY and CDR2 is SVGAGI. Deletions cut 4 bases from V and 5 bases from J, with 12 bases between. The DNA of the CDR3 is TGTGCCAGCAGTTCCGGCGGGGCTCATCAGCCCCAGCATTTT. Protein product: CASSSGGAHQPQHF.

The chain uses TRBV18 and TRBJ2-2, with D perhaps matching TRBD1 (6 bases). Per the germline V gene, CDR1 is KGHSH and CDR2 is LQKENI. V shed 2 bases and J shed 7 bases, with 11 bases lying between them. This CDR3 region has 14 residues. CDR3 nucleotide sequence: TGTGCCAGCTCACCAGGGGGCAAGGGCGGGGAGCTGTTTTTT. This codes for CASSPGGKGGELFF.

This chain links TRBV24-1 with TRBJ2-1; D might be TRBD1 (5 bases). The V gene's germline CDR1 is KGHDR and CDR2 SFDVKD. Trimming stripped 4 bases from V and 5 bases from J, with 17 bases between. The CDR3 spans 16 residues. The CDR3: CATSDHRNFRDNEQFF. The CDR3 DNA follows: TGTGCCACCAGTGACCACAGGAACTTTAGGGACAATGAGCAGTTCTTC.

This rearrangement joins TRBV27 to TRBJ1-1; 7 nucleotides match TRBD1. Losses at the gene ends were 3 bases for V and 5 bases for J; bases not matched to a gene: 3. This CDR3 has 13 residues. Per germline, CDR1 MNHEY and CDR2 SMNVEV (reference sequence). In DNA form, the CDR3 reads TGTGCCAGCAGTTTGGCAGGGGGGACTGAAGCTTTCTTT. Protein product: CASSLAGGTEAFF.

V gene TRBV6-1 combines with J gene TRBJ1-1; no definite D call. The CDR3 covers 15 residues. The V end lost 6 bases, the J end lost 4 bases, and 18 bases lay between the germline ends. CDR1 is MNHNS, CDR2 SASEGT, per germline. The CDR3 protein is CASRIRRDSVTEAFF. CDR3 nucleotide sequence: TGTGCCAGCAGGATTAGAAGGGATTCGGTCACTGAAGCTTTCTTT.

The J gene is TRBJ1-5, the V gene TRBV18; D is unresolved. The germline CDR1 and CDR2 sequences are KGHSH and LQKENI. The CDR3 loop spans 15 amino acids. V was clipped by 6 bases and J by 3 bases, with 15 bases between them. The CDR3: CASSPESQANQPQHF. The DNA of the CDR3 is TGTGCCAGCTCCCCCGAGAGTCAGGCCAATCAGCCCCAGCATTTT.

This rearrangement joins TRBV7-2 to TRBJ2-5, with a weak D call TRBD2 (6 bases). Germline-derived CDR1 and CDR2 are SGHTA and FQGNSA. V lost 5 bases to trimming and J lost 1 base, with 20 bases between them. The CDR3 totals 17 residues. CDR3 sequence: CASSQPWGGFPQETQYF. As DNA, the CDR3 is TGTGCCAGCAGCCAGCCGTGGGGAGGATTTCCCCAAGAGACCCAGTACTTC.

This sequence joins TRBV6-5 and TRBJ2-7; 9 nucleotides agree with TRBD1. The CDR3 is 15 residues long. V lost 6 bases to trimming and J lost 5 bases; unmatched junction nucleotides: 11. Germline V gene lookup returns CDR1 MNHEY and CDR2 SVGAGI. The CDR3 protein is CASRTGQGSTHEQYF. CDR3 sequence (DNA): TGTGCCAGCAGGACAGGACAGGGGTCTACCCACGAGCAGTACTTC.

For the CDR3, the DNA is TGTGCCTGGAGTTCAGGCTCCTATAATTCACCCCTCCACTTT. Protein sequence: CAWSSGSYNSPLHF. The chain joins TRBV30 to TRBJ1-6; D is unresolved. The V end was cut by 2 bases, the J end by 0 bases, with 5 bases between. The germline V gene encodes CDR1 GTSNPN and CDR2 SVGIG (reference sequence). CDR3 length equals 14 residues.

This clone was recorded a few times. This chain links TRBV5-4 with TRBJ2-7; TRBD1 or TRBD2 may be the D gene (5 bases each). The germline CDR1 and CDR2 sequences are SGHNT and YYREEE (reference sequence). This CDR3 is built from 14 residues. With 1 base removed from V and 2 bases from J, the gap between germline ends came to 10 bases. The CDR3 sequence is CASSLFGATYEQYF. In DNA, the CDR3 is TGTGCCAGCAGCTTGTTCGGGGCGACCTACGAGCAGTACTTC.

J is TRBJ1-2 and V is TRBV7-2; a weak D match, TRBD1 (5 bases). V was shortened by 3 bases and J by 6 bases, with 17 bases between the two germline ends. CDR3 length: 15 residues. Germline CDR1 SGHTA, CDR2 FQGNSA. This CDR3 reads CASSLGVGAIDGYTF. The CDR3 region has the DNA TGTGCCAGCAGCTTGGGGGTAGGGGCGATAGATGGCTACACCTTC.

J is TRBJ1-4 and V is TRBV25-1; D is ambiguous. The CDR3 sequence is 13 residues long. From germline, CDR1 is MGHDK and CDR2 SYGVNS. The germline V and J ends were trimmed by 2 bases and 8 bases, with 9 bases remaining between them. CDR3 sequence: CASSEAADEKLFF. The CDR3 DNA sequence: TGTGCCAGCAGTGAAGCGGCCGACGAAAAACTGTTTTTT.

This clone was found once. CDR3 sequence: CASSYQNQPQHF. As DNA, the CDR3 is TGTGCCAGCAGCTACCAGAATCAGCCCCAGCATTTT. V usage is TRBV7-2 and J usage is TRBJ1-5; no reliable D call. V lost 4 bases and J lost 4, with 5 bases in between. The CDR3 has 12 residues. Germline V gene data show CDR1 as SGHTA and CDR2 as FQGNSA. Full variable domain (remainder filled in from reference TRBV7-2 and TRBJ1-5): GAGVSQSPSNKVTEKGKDVELRCDPISGHTALYWYRQSLGQGLEFLIYFQGNSAPDKSGLPSDRFSAERTGGSVSTLTIQRTQQEDSAVYLCASSYQNQPQHFGDGTRLSIL.

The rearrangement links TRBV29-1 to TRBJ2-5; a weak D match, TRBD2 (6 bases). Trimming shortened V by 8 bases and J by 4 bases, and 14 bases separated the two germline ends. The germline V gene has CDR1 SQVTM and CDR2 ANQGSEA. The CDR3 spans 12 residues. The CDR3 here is CSSSGGGETQYF. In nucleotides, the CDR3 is TGCAGCTCCTCCGGGGGTGGAGAGACCCAGTACTTC.

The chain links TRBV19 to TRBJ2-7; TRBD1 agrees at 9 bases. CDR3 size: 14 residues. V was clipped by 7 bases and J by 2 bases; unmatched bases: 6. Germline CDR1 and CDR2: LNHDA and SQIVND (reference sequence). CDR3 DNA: TGTGCCAGTACCCCGACAGGGGGAACCTACGAGCAGTACTTC. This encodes CASTPTGGTYEQYF.

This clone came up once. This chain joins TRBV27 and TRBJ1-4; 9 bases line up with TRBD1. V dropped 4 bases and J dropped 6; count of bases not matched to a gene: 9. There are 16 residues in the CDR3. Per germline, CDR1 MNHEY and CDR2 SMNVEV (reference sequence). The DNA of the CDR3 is TGTGCCAGCAGTTCTATTACACAGGGGGCAGATGAAAAACTGTTTTTT. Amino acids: CASSSITQGADEKLFF.

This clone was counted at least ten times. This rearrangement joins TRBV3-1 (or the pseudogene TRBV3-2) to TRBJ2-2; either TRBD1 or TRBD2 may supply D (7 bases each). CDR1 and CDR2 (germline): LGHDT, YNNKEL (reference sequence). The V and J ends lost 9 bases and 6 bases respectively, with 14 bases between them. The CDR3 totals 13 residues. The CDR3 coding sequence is TGTGCCAGTAAGACAGGGAGGGCCGGGGAGCTGTTTTTT. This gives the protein CASKTGRAGELFF.

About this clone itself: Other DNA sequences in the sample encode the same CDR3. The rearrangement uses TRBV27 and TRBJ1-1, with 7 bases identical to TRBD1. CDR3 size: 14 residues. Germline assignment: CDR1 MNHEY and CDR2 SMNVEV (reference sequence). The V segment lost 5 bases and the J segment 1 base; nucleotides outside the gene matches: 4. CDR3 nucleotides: TGTGCCAGCAGTCCCGGGACAGCGAACACTGAAGCTTTCTTT. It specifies CASSPGTANTEAFF.

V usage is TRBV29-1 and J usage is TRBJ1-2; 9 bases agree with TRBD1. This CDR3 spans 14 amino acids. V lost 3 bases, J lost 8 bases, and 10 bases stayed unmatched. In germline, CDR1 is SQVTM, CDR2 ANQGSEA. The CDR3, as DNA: TGCAGCGTTGACGGGACAGGGTCCGGACAAGGCTACACCTTC. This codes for CSVDGTGSGQGYTF. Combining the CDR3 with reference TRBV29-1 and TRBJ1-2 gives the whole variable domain SAVISQKPSRDICQRGTSLTIQCQVDSQVTMMFWYRQQPGQSLTLIATANQGSEATYESGFVIDKFPISRPNLTFSTLTVSNMSPEDSSIYLCSVDGTGSGQGYTFGSGTRLTVV.

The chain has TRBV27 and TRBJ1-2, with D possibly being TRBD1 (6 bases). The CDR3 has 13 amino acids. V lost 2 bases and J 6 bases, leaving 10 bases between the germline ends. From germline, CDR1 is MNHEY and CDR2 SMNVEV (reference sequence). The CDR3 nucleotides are TGTGCCAGCAGTTTAGCAGGGGCAAATGGCTACACCTTC. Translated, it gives CASSLAGANGYTF.

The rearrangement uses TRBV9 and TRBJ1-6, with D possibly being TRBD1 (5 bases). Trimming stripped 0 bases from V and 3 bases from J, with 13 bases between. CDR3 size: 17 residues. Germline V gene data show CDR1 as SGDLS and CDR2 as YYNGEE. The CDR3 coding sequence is TGTGCCAGCAGCGTAGCTACGGGCAGGGACTATAATTCACCCCTCCACTTT. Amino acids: CASSVATGRDYNSPLHF.

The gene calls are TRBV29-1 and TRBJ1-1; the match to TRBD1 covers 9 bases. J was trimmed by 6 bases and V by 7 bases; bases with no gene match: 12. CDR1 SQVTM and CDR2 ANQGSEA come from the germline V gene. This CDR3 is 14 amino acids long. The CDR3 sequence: CSASQGATVAEAFF. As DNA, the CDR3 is TGCAGCGCCTCACAGGGGGCAACGGTCGCTGAAGCTTTCTTT.